This record concerns one T cell receptor (beta chain) sequence. It lacks a known antigen. Nothing much larger sits one base from this clone, and base qualities are not available. The record originates from a study of cytomegalovirus exposure and HLA in healthy donors listed by TCRdb under 2017. For the study in its entirety: An earlier analysis of several hundred of the donors reported 276 Gb of sequence data and 90 million to 120 million unique TCR beta sequences obtained from some 170 million T cells. Typing coverage varied by locus: roughly 629-630 donors for A, B, C, DRB1 and DQB1; approximately 520 for DQA1; about 570 for DPA1; roughly 450 for DPB1. The study profiled the T cell repertoires of under 700 subjects by immunosequencing and related them to cytomegalovirus serostatus. Donor age, sex, ethnicity and CMV serostatus were compiled alongside the repertoire data. The study was designed to test whether signatures of past pathogen exposure could be identified by cataloging public T cell receptors. High-throughput TCR immunosequencing, statistical association of individual TCRs with disease status, and machine learning were combined to predict cytomegalovirus infection status. In a later genetic analysis, genome-wide SNP genotypes for about 60% of the 666 donors were used, and that subset was treated as a discovery cohort. Among 350 to 400 genotyped donors of the cohort, an average of approximately 230,000 unique TCR beta nucleotide sequences were sequenced per donor, around 20% of them non-productive. Roughly five DR-DQ haplotypes were treated as single units for association and clustering because of strong linkage in the cohort. Of the 300 to 450 genotyped donors, 75% to 85% were placed in the genetic ancestry cluster associated with self-reported Caucasian donors. Besides the first cohort of 666 subjects, a separate validation cohort made up of about 120 different subjects was used. Roughly 300 gigabases of sequencing data and tens of millions of unique TCR sequences were included in an early release covering 500 to 750 HLA-typed donors. All discovery cohort repertoires had been generated on a single sequencing platform. The later analysis used no new phenotypic data to find candidate immune exposures, relying instead on TCR beta sequences and their occurrence across donors. An earlier analysis of 587 of the donors used high-throughput TCR beta sequencing to judge whether each TCR beta V gene segment behaved as functional or pseudogenic. To study patterns of TCR occurrence, a later analysis re-analyzed previously published TCR beta repertoires from under 750 donors and added high-resolution HLA genotyping. Both class I and class II loci were covered by HLA typing, at four-digit resolution.

Summary of the overall study and its limitations: In a later genetic analysis, fewer N-insertions in productive TCRs were reported among donors in an Asian-associated ancestry cluster than the approximately 630-donor mean. Most TCR sequences were observed very rarely across donors, whereas some public TCRs were present in many individuals. According to the authors, the approach could potentially be generalized to other disease states and immunological phenotypes. The presence/absence analyses assumed that sequencing depth was roughly uniform across donors, and that assumption may not be true. When HLA alleles, especially DR and DQ, strongly co-occurred, TCR associations were difficult to assign to individual alleles. Specific HLA alleles were associated with more than 15,000 TCR beta sequences at a false discovery rate of 0.05 in a later analysis. The classifier was reported to diagnose cytomegalovirus status with high specificity and sensitivity in both the original cohort and the validation cohort. Roughly 15 rarely observed V segments, including chromosome 9 orphons, were excluded from the earlier analysis of several hundred of the donors because counts were too low. The study listed 150 to 200 TCR beta chains as associated with cytomegalovirus. Linkage disequilibrium might explain the correlated functional status among segregating V segments, but an unknown experimental factor could not be excluded. A further reported finding was that TCR beta sequences accurately predicted the HLA-A and HLA-B alleles for most subjects in the first cohort. A cluster of highly shared sequence variants was judged likely to be a technical artifact of the sequencing pipeline. Compared with equally common non-associated chains, HLA-associated TCR beta chains in a later analysis were more clonally expanded and had lower generation probabilities. Because some donors lacked HLA typing at each locus, the association tests relied only on the typed subset. In a later analysis, TCR association rates were found to vary across HLA loci, with the most associated TCRs seen for DRB1 alleles and the fewest for HLA-C alleles. For the cohort, immune exposure information was limited to CMV serostatus. According to a later analysis, parvovirus B19, influenza, CMV and Epstein-Barr virus appeared linked to several top co-occurrence clusters. In an earlier analysis of 587 of the donors, most TCR beta V segments were observed in productive rearrangements about 90% or about 30% of the time, broadly matching IMGT annotations. According to a later analysis, most CMV-associated TCR beta chains appeared to be HLA-restricted, and the HLA associations seemed to be driven largely by CMV exposure. An association between a missense DCLRE1C variant and V-gene and J-gene trimming of TCR beta chains was found in a later genetic analysis and replicated in an independent cohort. In vitro tests confirmed that a few of the cytomegalovirus-associated TCR beta chains recognize cytomegalovirus antigens. This cohort had only TCR beta chains sequenced, and the lack of alpha or paired-chain data limited which features could be detected.

Library preparation was by the immunoSEQ multiplex PCR assay. For the multiplex PCR, a mixture combining 60 forward primers for TCR Vbeta segments and 13 reverse primers for TCR Jbeta segments was used. The CDR3 region of rearranged TCR beta genes was amplified from genomic DNA with a multiplex PCR assay. On the Illumina HiSeq System, the amplified TCR beta libraries were sequenced as 87-base-pair reads. Regarding the original processing steps: A later analysis counted approximately 76 million unique TCR beta chains across the roughly 700 repertoires, and approximately 11 million of these chains were shared by at least two donors. A nearest-neighbor algorithm error-corrected the raw reads and collapsed the reads into unique sequences, merging closely related sequences to remove PCR and sequencing errors. V, D and J gene segments were assigned by aligning CDR3 sequences to IMGT reference sequences. For a sequence to be retained, at least a six-nucleotide match to both a V gene segment and a J gene segment was required. Rearrangements were called productive when the CDR3 lacked stop codons and stayed in frame with V and J; all others were non-productive. CDR3 was defined by IMGT convention, running from the second conserved V-encoded cysteine to the conserved J-encoded phenylalanine. In an earlier analysis of 587 of the donors, sequences lacking an unambiguous match to a single V gene segment were excluded. In an earlier analysis of around 600 of the donors, V segments were called functional above 56.7% productive rearrangements and were called segregating when the between-donor standard deviation exceeded 5%. A statistical classification framework was built to diagnose cytomegalovirus status from the catalog of TCR beta chain sequences. In a later analysis, TCR nucleotide sequences were compared against IMGT/GENE-DB human TR gene sequences so that V and J genes could be assigned. A later analysis assigned CDR3 sequences and most-parsimonious VDJ recombination scenarios with the TCRdist pipeline. In a later analysis, each TCR beta chain was defined by its CDR3 amino acid sequence together with its V-gene family, and reads lacking a unique V-gene family were excluded. A later analysis removed 500 to 600 highly shared, low-generation-probability nucleotide sequences to deal with suspected cross-contamination and a sequencing artifact. A later analysis calculated a clonal expansion index for each public chain from normalized within-repertoire ranks of inferred template counts. In a later analysis, generation probabilities were computed using a VDJ recombination model fitted to out-of-frame rearrangements, and the results were checked against IGoR. A later analysis scored TCR-TCR, TCR-HLA and TCR-CMV co-occurrence with hypergeometric tests, applying a repertoire-size bias correction to TCR pairs. A later analysis estimated false discovery rates by permuting HLA or CMV assignments 20 times. A later analysis grouped co-occurring TCRs with DBSCAN, adding TCRdist sequence similarity when clustering within HLA-allele-positive subsets. Repertoires with fewer than 30,000 or more than 120,000 public chains, plus five repertoires with anomalous nucleotide sharing, were excluded from co-occurrence clustering. TCRdb's version of the immuneACCESS table is confined to in-frame rearrangements and falls short of the full clone set. An unresolved V gene accounts for under half of the shortfall where checked; the remainder is of unknown origin. Clone size and V and J calls were adopted from that table, with D and trimming inferred from the DNA. The sample data list around 70,000 clones, and roughly four fifths of these were observed just once. The ten largest clones take up around 7% of the sample.

The cohort consisted of 650 to 850 healthy bone marrow donors. At the time of sampling, all cohort members were nominally healthy, though unrecorded immune exposures were likely present. CMV serostatus was positive for almost 300 and negative for about half of the roughly 700 cohort members, and was not recorded for this donor. A peripheral blood sample was provided by each donor, and peripheral blood mononuclear cells were used for TCR beta sequencing. Genomic DNA extraction from the blood cell samples was performed with the Qiagen DNeasy Blood Extraction Kit. This receptor was obtained from a human donor in good health. Material: PBMCs.

This receptor carries the CDR3 CASRGGRDTQYF. The sequence in DNA is TGCGCCAGCAGGGGGGGGCGAGATACGCAGTATTTT. The rearranged chain carries TRBV4-1 and TRBJ2-3; perhaps TRBD2 is the D gene, with 7 bases matching. Taken from cysteine to phenylalanine, the CDR3 has 12 residues. Of the read, only the CDR3 DNA is kept; its 36 bases are in frame from base 1. Relative to germline, V is 6 bases shorter and J is 5 bases shorter, with 9 bases between their ends. Via the germline V gene, CDR1 is MGHRA and CDR2 YSYEKL.